One sample yielded the 14 T cell receptor beta chains listed below, sequenced in a study of shared clonotypes between healthy human individuals. Sequenced by immunoSEQ multiplex PCR; TCRdb stores in-frame clones only, minus some. The sample lists roughly 2.4 million clones, 95% occurring once. Sequenced sample: naive CD4+ T cells sorted from blood. The subset is: CD45RA+ positively selected. These receptors originate from a man between 18 and 29 years old in good health.

The V gene is TRBV2, the J gene TRBJ1-6, with a weak D call TRBD1 (6 bases). The V end lost 4 bases, the J end lost 13 bases, and 14 bases lay between the germline ends. This CDR3 comprises 13 residues. The V gene's germline CDR1 is SNHLY and CDR2 FYNNEI. The CDR3 DNA follows: TGTGCCAGCAGTGCCGAGGGGGGTTCGCCCCTCCACTTT. Residues: CASSAEGGSPLHF.

The V gene is TRBV21-1, the J gene TRBJ1-1; the DNA was not used to check the table's D call, TRBD1. TRBV21-1 is listed as a pseudogene. This CDR3 contains 13 residues. The CDR3 loop is CASSKEQGVDAFF. The CDR3, as DNA: TGTGCCAGCAGCAAAGAGCAGGGGGTTGACGCTTTCTTT.

The gene calls are TRBV5-1 and TRBJ2-2; weak D call: TRBD2 (5 bases). V was shortened by 6 bases and J by 9 bases, with 18 bases between the two germline ends. Per the germline V gene, CDR1 is SGHRS and CDR2 is YFSETQ. The CDR3 has 14 amino acids. The CDR3 region has the DNA TGCGCCAGCAATTCGGACTTGGACTCGCGGGAGCTGTTTTTT. Amino acids: CASNSDLDSRELFF.

This clone appeared a few times. V and J are TRBV10-1 and TRBJ2-2; D is unresolved. Germline CDR1 and CDR2: WNHNN and SYGVQD (reference sequence). V lost 4 bases, J lost 4 bases, and 10 bases lay in between. CDR3 length: 14 amino acids. The CDR3 sequence: CASSVGSGTGELFF. The CDR3 coding sequence is TGCGCCAGCAGTGTGGGTTCCGGCACCGGGGAGCTGTTTTTT.

This chain joins TRBV7-9 and TRBJ2-1; 12 bases line up with TRBD2. The CDR3 runs to 16 residues. Germline CDR1 SEHNR, CDR2 FQNEAQ (reference sequence). V lost 2 bases to trimming and J lost 7 bases; unmatched junction nucleotides: 6. This CDR3 reads CASSLPGLAGINEQFF. In DNA form, the CDR3 reads TGTGCCAGCAGCTTACCCGGACTAGCGGGGATTAATGAGCAGTTCTTC.

The chain combines TRBV29-1 with TRBJ2-7; D possibly corresponds to TRBD1 (6 bases). The V end lost 6 bases, the J end lost 1 base, and 16 bases lay between the germline ends. The CDR3 covers 14 residues. The germline V gene encodes CDR1 SQVTM and CDR2 ANQGSEA. In nucleotides, the CDR3 is TGCAGCGTCTTTCATCAGGGGTCGTCCTACGAGCAGTACTTC. Amino acid sequence: CSVFHQGSSYEQYF.

This clone was seen just once. Other DNA sequences in the same sample also yield this CDR3. V gene TRBV7-8 combines with J gene TRBJ2-7; no clear D. Germline CDR1 reads SGHVS; CDR2 reads FQNEAQ. This CDR3 contains 14 residues. Between the trimmed V and J ends, which lost 1 base and 2 bases, there was a span of 9 bases. The CDR3 DNA is TGTGCCAGCAGCTTAGGTGGCGGAACCTACGAGCAGTACTTC. This encodes CASSLGGGTYEQYF.

The chain carries TRBV10-3 and TRBJ1-3; D is uncertain. The CDR3 totals 17 residues. Germline V gives CDR1 ENHRY, CDR2 SYGVKD. V dropped 6 bases and J dropped 0 bases, with 18 bases sitting between them. CDR3: CAIRDLGLASSGNTIYF. The CDR3 DNA follows: TGTGCCATCAGAGATCTCGGGCTAGCGAGCTCTGGAAACACCATATATTTT.

A note on this clone: Other DNA sequences in this sample translate to the same CDR3. The chain has TRBV11-2 and TRBJ2-5; D remains unclear. Germline V CDR1 and CDR2: SGHAT, FQNNGV. CDR3 length: 13 residues. V shed 1 base and J shed 1 base, with 4 bases lying between them. Written as DNA, the CDR3 is TGTGCCAGCAGCTTAGGAGGCCAAGAGACCCAGTACTTC. This encodes CASSLGGQETQYF.

This clone has a single count. This chain connects TRBV27 to TRBJ2-5, with D perhaps matching TRBD2 (7 bases). The CDR3 spans 13 residues. Trimming took 8 bases from V and 5 from J, leaving 15 bases between them. Germline CDR1 and CDR2: MNHEY and SMNVEV (reference sequence). The CDR3 bases are TGTGCCAGCTCCCCAAGGGGGGGCGAGACCCAGTACTTC. As protein: CASSPRGGETQYF.

This rearrangement joins TRBV9 to TRBJ1-2; the D is unclear. Trimming took off 4 bases at V and 8 bases at J, with 15 bases between the two ends. The germline gives CDR1 SGDLS, CDR2 YYNGEE. The CDR3 loop spans 13 amino acids. The CDR3, as DNA: TGTGCCAGCAGCCCCGAAGTGGCGCGCGGCTACACCTTC. Its protein is CASSPEVARGYTF.

The chain couples TRBV6-1 to TRBJ2-6, with D tentatively TRBD2 (5 bases). There are 15 residues in the CDR3. V dropped 6 bases and J dropped 1 base, with 10 bases sitting between them. Germline assignment: CDR1 MNHNS and CDR2 SASEGT. The CDR3 sequence is CASSASGSGANVLTF. The CDR3 region has the DNA TGTGCCAGCAGCGCGTCGGGGTCTGGGGCCAACGTCCTGACTTTC.

The chain carries TRBV18 and TRBJ1-1, with TRBD1 identical over 9 bases. This CDR3 is built from 18 residues. Germline CDR1 is KGHSH and CDR2 is LQKENI. The V and J ends lost 6 bases and 0 bases, in that order; junction bases with no gene match: 14. CDR3 coding DNA: TGTGCCAGCTCGCCATTAGACAGGGGGTCGGAGATGAACACTGAAGCTTTCTTT. The encoded protein is CASSPLDRGSEMNTEAFF. Using reference TRBV18 and TRBJ1-1 for the parts outside the CDR3, the full variable domain is NAGVMQNPRHLVRRRGQEARLRCSPMKGHSHVYWYRQLPEEGLKFMVYLQKENIIDESGMPKERFSAEFPKEGPSILRIQQVVRGDSAAYFCASSPLDRGSEMNTEAFFGQGTRLTVV.

This chain joins TRBV2 and TRBJ1-1; a possible D gene is TRBD1 (5 bases). The CDR3 consists of 15 residues. The V end lost 3 bases, the J end lost 1 base, and 12 bases lay between the germline ends. Germline V CDR1 and CDR2: SNHLY, FYNNEI. CDR3 in amino acids: CASSDPRQQNTEAFF. CDR3 in DNA: TGTGCCAGCAGTGACCCTAGACAGCAGAACACTGAAGCTTTCTTT.